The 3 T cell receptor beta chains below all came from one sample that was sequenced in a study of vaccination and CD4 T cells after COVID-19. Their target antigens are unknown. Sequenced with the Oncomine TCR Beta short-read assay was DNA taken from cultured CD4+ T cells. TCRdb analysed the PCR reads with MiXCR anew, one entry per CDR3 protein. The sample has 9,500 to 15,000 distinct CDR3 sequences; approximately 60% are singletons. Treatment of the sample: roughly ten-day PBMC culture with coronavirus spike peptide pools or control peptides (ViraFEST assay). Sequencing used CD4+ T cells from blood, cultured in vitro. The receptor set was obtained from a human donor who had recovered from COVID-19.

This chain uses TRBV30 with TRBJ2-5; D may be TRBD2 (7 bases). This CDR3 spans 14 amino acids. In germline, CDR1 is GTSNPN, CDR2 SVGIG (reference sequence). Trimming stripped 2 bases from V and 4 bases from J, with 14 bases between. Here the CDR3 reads CAWSRLRGLETQYF. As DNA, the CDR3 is TGTGCCTGGAGTCGGTTGCGGGGGCTAGAGACCCAGTACTTC.

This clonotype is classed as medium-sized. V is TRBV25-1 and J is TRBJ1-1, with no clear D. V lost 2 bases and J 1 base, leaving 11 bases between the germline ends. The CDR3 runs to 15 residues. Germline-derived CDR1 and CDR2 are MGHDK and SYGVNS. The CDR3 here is CASSEVRRPNTEAFF. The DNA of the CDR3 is TGTGCCAGCAGTGAAGTAAGGCGGCCGAACACTGAAGCTTTCTTT.

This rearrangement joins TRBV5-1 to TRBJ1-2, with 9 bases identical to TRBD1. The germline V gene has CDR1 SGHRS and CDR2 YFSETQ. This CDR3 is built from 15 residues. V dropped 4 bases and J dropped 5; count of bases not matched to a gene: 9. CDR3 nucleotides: TGCGCCAGCAGCGTTGATACAGGGGGCTCGTATGGCTACACCTTC. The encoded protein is CASSVDTGGSYGYTF.